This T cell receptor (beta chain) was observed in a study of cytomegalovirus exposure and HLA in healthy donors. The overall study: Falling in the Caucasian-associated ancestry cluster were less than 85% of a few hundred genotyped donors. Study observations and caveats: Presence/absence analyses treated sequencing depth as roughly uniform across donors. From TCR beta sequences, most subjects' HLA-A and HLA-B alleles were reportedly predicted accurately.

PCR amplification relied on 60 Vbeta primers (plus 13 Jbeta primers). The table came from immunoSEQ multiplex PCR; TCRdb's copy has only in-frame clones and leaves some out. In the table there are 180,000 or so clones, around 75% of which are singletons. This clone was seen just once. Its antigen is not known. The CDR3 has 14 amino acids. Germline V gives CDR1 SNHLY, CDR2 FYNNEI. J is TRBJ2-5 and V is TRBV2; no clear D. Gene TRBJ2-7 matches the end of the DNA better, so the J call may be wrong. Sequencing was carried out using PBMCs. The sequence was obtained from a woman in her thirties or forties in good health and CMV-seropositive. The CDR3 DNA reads TGTGCCAGCAGTGAAGCTCAACAGTCCCACGAGCAGTACTTC. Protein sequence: CASSEAQQSHEQYF.